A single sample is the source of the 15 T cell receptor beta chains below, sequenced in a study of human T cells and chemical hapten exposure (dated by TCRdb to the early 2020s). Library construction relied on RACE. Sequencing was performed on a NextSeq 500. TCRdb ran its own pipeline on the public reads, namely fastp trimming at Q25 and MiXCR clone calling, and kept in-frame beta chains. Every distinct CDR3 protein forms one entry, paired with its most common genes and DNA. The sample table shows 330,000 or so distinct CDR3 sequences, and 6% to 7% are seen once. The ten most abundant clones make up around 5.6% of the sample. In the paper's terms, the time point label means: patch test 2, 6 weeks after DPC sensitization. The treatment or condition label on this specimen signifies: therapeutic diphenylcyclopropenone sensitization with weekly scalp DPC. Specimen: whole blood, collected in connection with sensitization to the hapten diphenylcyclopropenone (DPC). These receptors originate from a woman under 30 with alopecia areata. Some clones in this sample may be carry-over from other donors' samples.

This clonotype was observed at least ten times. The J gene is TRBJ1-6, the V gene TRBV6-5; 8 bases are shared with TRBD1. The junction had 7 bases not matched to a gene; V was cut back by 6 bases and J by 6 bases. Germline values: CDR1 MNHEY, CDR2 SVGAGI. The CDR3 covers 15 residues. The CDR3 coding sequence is TGTGCCAGCAGAGACAGGGGAGTATTTAATTCACCCCTCCACTTT. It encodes CASRDRGVFNSPLHF.

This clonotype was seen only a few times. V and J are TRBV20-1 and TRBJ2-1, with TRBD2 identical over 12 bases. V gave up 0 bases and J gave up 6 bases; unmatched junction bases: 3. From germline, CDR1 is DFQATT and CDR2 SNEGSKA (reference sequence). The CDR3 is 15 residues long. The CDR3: CSARDPSGRGNEQFF. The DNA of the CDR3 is TGCAGTGCTAGAGATCCTAGCGGGAGGGGCAATGAGCAGTTCTTC.

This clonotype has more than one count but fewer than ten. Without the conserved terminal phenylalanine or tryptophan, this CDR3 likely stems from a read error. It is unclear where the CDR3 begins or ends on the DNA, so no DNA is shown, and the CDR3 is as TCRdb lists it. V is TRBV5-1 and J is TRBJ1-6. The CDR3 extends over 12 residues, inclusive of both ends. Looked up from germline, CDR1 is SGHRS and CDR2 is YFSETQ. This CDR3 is CASSLVGGGTRP.

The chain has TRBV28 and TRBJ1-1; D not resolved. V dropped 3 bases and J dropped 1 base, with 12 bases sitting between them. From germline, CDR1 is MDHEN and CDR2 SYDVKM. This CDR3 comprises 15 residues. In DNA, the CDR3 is TGTGCCAGCAGTTTTTATGCAGTAAAGAACACTGAAGCTTTCTTT. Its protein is CASSFYAVKNTEAFF.

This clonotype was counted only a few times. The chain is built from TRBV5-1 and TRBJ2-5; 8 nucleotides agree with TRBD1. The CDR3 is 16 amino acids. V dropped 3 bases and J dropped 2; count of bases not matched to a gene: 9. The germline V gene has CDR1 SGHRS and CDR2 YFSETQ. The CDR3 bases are TGCGCCAGCAGCTCCGGATCGACAGGGGTTCAAGAGACCCAGTACTTC. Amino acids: CASSSGSTGVQETQYF.

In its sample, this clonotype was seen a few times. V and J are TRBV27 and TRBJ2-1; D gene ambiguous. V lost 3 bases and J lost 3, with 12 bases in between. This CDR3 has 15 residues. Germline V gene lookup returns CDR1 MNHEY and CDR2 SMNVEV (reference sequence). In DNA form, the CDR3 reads TGTGCCAGCAGTTTCGTAGCAGAAGTCTACAATGAGCAGTTCTTC. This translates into CASSFVAEVYNEQFF.

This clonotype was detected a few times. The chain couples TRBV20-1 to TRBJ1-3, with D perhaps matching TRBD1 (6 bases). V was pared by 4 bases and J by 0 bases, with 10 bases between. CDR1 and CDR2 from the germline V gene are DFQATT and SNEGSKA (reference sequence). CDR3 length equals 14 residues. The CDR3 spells CSATTGYSGNTIYF. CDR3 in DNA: TGCAGTGCTACTACAGGGTACTCTGGAAACACCATATATTTT.

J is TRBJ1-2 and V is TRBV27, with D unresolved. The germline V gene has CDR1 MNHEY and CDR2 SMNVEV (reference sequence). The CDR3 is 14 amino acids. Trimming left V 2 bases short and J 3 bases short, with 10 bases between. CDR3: CASSLRPSDYGYTF. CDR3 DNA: TGTGCCAGCAGTTTACGTCCGTCAGACTATGGCTACACCTTC.

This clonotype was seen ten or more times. CDR3 sequence: CASSQVLRTGGYGYTF. The CDR3 region has the DNA TGTGCCAGCAGCCAAGTTTTGAGGACAGGGGGCTATGGCTACACCTTC. The V and J genes are TRBV3-1 and TRBJ1-2; TRBD1 matches at 10 bases. The CDR3 loop spans 16 amino acids. Germline V gene sequence: CDR1 LGHDT, CDR2 YNNKEL (reference sequence). The junction had 6 bases not matched to a gene; V was cut back by 1 base and J by 4 bases. Looking up the rest from reference TRBV3-1 and TRBJ1-2 gives the full variable domain: DTAVSQTPKYLVTQMGNDKSIKCEQNLGHDTMYWYKQDSKKFLKIMFSYNNKELIINETVPNRFSPKSPDKAHLNLHINSLELGDSAVYFCASSQVLRTGGYGYTFGSGTRLTVV.

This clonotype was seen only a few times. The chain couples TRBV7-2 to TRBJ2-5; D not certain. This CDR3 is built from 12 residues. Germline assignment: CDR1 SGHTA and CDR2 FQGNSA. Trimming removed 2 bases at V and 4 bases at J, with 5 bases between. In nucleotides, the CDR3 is TGTGCCAGCAGCTTACAGTTAGAGACCCAGTACTTC. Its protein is CASSLQLETQYF.

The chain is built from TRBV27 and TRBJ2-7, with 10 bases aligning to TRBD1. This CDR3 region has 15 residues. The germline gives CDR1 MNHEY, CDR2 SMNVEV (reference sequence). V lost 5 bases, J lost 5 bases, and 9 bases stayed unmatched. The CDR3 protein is CASSTTGTGAHEQYF. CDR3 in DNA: TGTGCCAGCAGTACAACCGGGACAGGGGCCCACGAGCAGTACTTC.

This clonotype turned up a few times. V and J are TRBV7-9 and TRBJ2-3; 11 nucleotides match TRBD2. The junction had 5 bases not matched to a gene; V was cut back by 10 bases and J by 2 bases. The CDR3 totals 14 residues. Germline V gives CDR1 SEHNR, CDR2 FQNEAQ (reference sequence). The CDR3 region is CATLLAGATDTQYF. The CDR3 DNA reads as TGTGCCACCTTACTAGCGGGGGCCACAGATACGCAGTATTTT.

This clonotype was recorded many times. The DNA of the CDR3 is TGTGCCAGCACCGCTACCAGAGTTCAGGCTTCACCCCTCCACTTT. It yields the protein CASTATRVQASPLHF. This chain joins TRBV6-1 and TRBJ1-6; no firm D call. From germline, CDR1 is MNHNS and CDR2 SASEGT. There are 15 residues in the CDR3. V was cut by 7 bases and J by 9 bases, with 19 bases left in between.

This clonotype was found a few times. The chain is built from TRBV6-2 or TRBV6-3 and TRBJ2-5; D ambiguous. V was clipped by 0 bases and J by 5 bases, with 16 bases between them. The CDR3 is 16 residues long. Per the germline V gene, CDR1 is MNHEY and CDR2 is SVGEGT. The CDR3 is CASSYSRQEFSETQYF. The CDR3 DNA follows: TGTGCCAGCAGTTACTCGCGACAAGAATTTTCGGAGACCCAGTACTTC.

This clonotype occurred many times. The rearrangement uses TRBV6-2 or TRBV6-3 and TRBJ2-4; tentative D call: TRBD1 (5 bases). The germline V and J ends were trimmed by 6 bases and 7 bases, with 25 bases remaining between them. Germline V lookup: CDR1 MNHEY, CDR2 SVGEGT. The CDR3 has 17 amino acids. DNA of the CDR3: TGTGCCAGCAGCCATCCTCACCCTGGCCAGGGTGGTAACATTCAGTACTTC. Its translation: CASSHPHPGQGGNIQYF.